Each of the 24 T cell receptor beta chains below was sequenced from the same sample in a study of T cells after yellow fever vaccination. TCRdb reanalysed the 5' RACE reads using MiXCR and keeps one entry per CDR3 protein. The table records 250,000 to 300,000 distinct CDR3 sequences, roughly 4.8% of them present only once. The sample here was CD4+ T cells sorted from PBMCs, taken on the day of the yellow fever booster vaccination. The receptor source for this set is a man between 18 and 29 years old who received the YFV17D yellow fever vaccine.

The chain carries TRBV7-3 and TRBJ2-2; TRBD1 might be the D (7 bases). The CDR3 contains 16 residues. Trimming left V 3 bases short and J 10 bases short, with 21 bases between. Germline CDR1 SGHTA, CDR2 FQGTGA. The CDR3 region is CASSLLGGQTTEELFF. As DNA, the CDR3 is TGTGCCAGCAGCTTGCTCGGGGGACAGACAACGGAGGAGCTGTTTTTT.

This clonotype was counted only a few times. The chain joins TRBV6-2 or TRBV6-3 to TRBJ1-2; D gene uncertain. V gave up 2 bases and J gave up 5 bases, with 27 bases separating them. The germline gives CDR1 MNHEY, CDR2 SVGEGT. This CDR3 region has 19 residues. In DNA form, the CDR3 reads TGTGCCAGCAGTTACCGGAATGCACGTGACCTCTTCCGCTTTTATGGCTACACCTTC. Protein sequence: CASSYRNARDLFRFYGYTF.

V usage is TRBV7-2 and J usage is TRBJ1-2; no clear D gene. Germline values: CDR1 SGHTA, CDR2 FQGNSA. V lost 3 bases and J lost 2, with 19 bases in between. CDR3 length: 17 residues. For the CDR3, the DNA is TGTGCCAGCAGCTTGATGCAGACCGCCTCTCCCAACTATGGCTACACCTTC. Amino acids: CASSLMQTASPNYGYTF.

This clonotype occurred many times. This chain uses TRBV15 with TRBJ1-1; possibly TRBD1 for D (5 bases). Germline V CDR1 and CDR2: LNHNV, YYDKDF (reference sequence). The V and J ends lost 1 base and 1 base respectively, with 13 bases between them. The CDR3 runs 16 residues. The CDR3 region has the DNA TGTGCCACCAGCAGAGGGTTTAACAGGAGGAACACTGAAGCTTTCTTT. Translation: CATSRGFNRRNTEAFF.

This clonotype appeared many times. The J gene is TRBJ2-3, the V gene TRBV29-1, with D perhaps TRBD1 (5 bases). Germline-derived CDR1 and CDR2 are SQVTM and ANQGSEA. Trimming took off 4 bases at V and 5 bases at J, with 16 bases between the two ends. The length of the CDR3 is 14 residues. Here the CDR3 reads CSVGLGLHQDTQYF. DNA for the CDR3: TGCAGCGTTGGTTTGGGGCTGCACCAAGATACGCAGTATTTT.

J is TRBJ1-1 and V is TRBV5-4; TRBD1 might be the D (5 bases). V lost 0 bases to trimming and J lost 8 bases, with 14 bases between them. In germline, CDR1 is SGHNT, CDR2 YYREEE (reference sequence). This CDR3 region has 14 residues. The CDR3 coding sequence is TGTGCCAGCAGCTTGGATGGCAGGGAAGGGGAAGCTTTCTTT. This sequence encodes CASSLDGREGEAFF.

The chain carries TRBV2 and TRBJ2-3, with 7 positions matching TRBD2. V shed 9 bases and J 2 bases; nucleotides not matched to a gene: 8. CDR1 is SNHLY, CDR2 FYNNEI, per germline. The CDR3 totals 14 residues. The CDR3 DNA follows: TGTGCCAGTCACCTGAGCGGGGTCACAGATACGCAGTATTTT. Residues: CASHLSGVTDTQYF.

The CDR3 here is CASSLGGAANVLTF. The CDR3 DNA follows: TGCGCCAGCAGCTTAGGAGGGGCGGCCAACGTCCTGACTTTC. The J gene is TRBJ2-6, the V gene TRBV5-1; the D gene is possibly TRBD2 (6 bases). Per germline, CDR1 SGHRS and CDR2 YFSETQ. V lost 2 bases, J lost 6 bases, and 9 bases lay in between. The CDR3 loop spans 14 amino acids.

The table lists this clonotype with a few counts. J is TRBJ2-7 and V is TRBV7-6; either TRBD1 or TRBD2 may fit D (5 bases each). Germline values: CDR1 SGHVS, CDR2 FNYEAQ. Trimming removed 4 bases from V and 3 bases from J, with 16 bases in between. This CDR3 spans 15 amino acids. CDR3 region: CASSSLYRGDYEQYF. The CDR3 coding sequence is TGTGCCAGCAGCTCTCTGTACCGGGGCGACTACGAGCAGTACTTC. Combining the CDR3 with reference TRBV7-6 and TRBJ2-7 gives the whole variable domain GAGVSQSPRYKVTKRGQDVALRCDPISGHVSLYWYRQALGQGPEFLTYFNYEAQQDKSGLPNDRFSAERPEGSISTLTIQRTEQRDSAMYRCASSSLYRGDYEQYFGPGTRLTVT.

This clonotype was counted only a few times. One end of the junction fails to match germline, which may point to a read error. This chain links TRBV2 with TRBJ2-3, with D perhaps TRBD1 or TRBD2 (5 bases each). CDR1 and CDR2 from the germline V gene are SNHLY and FYNNEI. The CDR3 contains 15 residues. CDR3 sequence: CASRGDIRLPDRQYF. The CDR3 DNA sequence: TGTGCCAGCAGGGGGGATATTCGACTCCCCGATAGGCAGTATTTT.

This clonotype has at least ten counts. The rearrangement joins TRBV12-3 or TRBV12-4 to TRBJ2-3; D is perhaps TRBD1 or TRBD2 (5 bases each). The CDR3 is 15 amino acids. The germline V and J ends were trimmed by 6 bases and 7 bases, with 20 bases remaining between them. CDR3 in DNA: TGTGCCAGCAGCCCGAGGGGCCTAGCCTCTAATACGCAGTATTTT. It specifies CASSPRGLASNTQYF.

This clonotype was seen more than once but under ten times. This chain uses TRBV6-5 with TRBJ1-2; tentative D call: TRBD1 (6 bases). Looked up from germline, CDR1 is MNHEY and CDR2 is SVGAGI. The ends were cut back, 5 bases at V and 8 bases at J, with 15 bases in the middle. This CDR3 has 13 amino acids. CDR3 loop: CASSRQVWDGYTF. As DNA, the CDR3 is TGTGCCAGCAGTCGACAGGTTTGGGACGGCTACACCTTC.

This clonotype was detected a few times. The rearrangement links TRBV20-1 to TRBJ2-3, with D maybe TRBD2 (6 bases). Germline CDR1 reads DFQATT; CDR2 reads SNEGSKA (reference sequence). V was pared by 5 bases and J by 5 bases, with 17 bases between. CDR3 length: 14 residues. The CDR3 nucleotides are TGCAGTGCTCGGGGGTGGGCGCAGGGAGATACGCAGTATTTT. It translates to CSARGWAQGDTQYF.

This clonotype was found many times. The chain is built from TRBV20-1 and TRBJ2-4; tentatively, D is TRBD2 (6 bases). V was trimmed by 3 bases and J by 2 bases, leaving 11 bases between them. Germline CDR1 is DFQATT and CDR2 is SNEGSKA (reference sequence). The CDR3 extends over 14 amino acids. CDR3 amino acids: CSARRGTSKNIQYF. The CDR3 bases are TGCAGTGCTAGGCGGGGCACCTCCAAAAACATTCAGTACTTC.

This clonotype was seen many times. The chain carries TRBV20-1 and TRBJ1-4; D is ambiguous. CDR1 and CDR2 from the germline V gene are DFQATT and SNEGSKA (reference sequence). Trimming stripped 5 bases from V and 6 bases from J, with 7 bases between. The length of the CDR3 is 11 residues. The CDR3 DNA is TGCAGTGCTGGATTTTATGAAAAACTGTTTTTT. This codes for CSAGFYEKLFF.

This clonotype was recorded a few times. The rearrangement joins TRBV7-9 to TRBJ1-2; D is ambiguous. The CDR3 consists of 12 residues. In germline, CDR1 is SEHNR, CDR2 FQNEAQ (reference sequence). The ends were cut back, 5 bases at V and 4 bases at J, with 8 bases in the middle. The CDR3 region is CASSAYSYGYTF. In DNA, the CDR3 is TGTGCCAGCAGCGCGTACAGCTATGGCTACACCTTC.

This chain links TRBV7-2 with TRBJ1-1; TRBD1 might be the D (6 bases). V was pared by 5 bases and J by 7 bases, with 8 bases between. Germline CDR1 is SGHTA and CDR2 is FQGNSA. The CDR3 is made up of 11 amino acids. Here the CDR3 reads CASSNRVEAFF. CDR3 DNA sequence: TGTGCCAGCAGCAACAGGGTTGAAGCTTTCTTT.

This clonotype was counted ten times or more. This rearrangement joins TRBV4-3 to TRBJ1-1; weak D call: TRBD1 (6 bases). The CDR3 runs 14 residues. Germline CDR1 is LGHNA and CDR2 is YSLEER. The germline V and J ends were trimmed by 4 bases and 3 bases, with 12 bases remaining between them. CDR3 in amino acids: CASSPRTVDTEAFF. CDR3 DNA: TGCGCCAGCAGCCCCCGGACAGTGGACACTGAAGCTTTCTTT.

The CDR3 DNA sequence: TGTGCCAGCGACCAGGACGCCTATAATTCACCCCTCCACTTT. Translated, it gives CASDQDAYNSPLHF. The chain employs TRBV2 and TRBJ1-6; D is ambiguous. V lost 8 bases and J lost 2, with 10 bases in between. This CDR3 region has 14 residues. Germline V gives CDR1 SNHLY, CDR2 FYNNEI.

The sample holds many counts of this clonotype. The chain is built from TRBV6-5 and TRBJ2-5; maybe TRBD1 (5 bases). With 5 bases removed from V and 2 bases from J, the gap between germline ends came to 12 bases. Germline loops: CDR1 MNHEY, CDR2 SVGAGI. The CDR3 has 14 amino acids. Here the CDR3 reads CASSPDWTQETQYF. The CDR3 DNA reads TGTGCCAGCAGTCCCGACTGGACACAAGAGACCCAGTACTTC.

This clonotype was counted a few times. This rearrangement joins TRBV2 to TRBJ1-2; no reliable D call. Germline assignment: CDR1 SNHLY and CDR2 FYNNEI. The V gene lost 7 bases and the J gene lost 3 bases, with 18 bases spanning the gap. This CDR3 is built from 15 residues. The CDR3 bases are TGTGCCAGCACTCTTCCGGACTTGGGTGACTATGGCTACACCTTC. Its translation is CASTLPDLGDYGYTF.

This clonotype was found many times. The rearrangement uses TRBV12-3 or TRBV12-4 and TRBJ1-5; D ambiguous. The CDR3 is 13 residues long. V gave up 3 bases and J gave up 7 bases, with 10 bases separating them. This CDR3 reads CASSLTEGQPQHF. CDR3 in DNA: TGTGCCAGCAGTTTGACCGAAGGGCAGCCCCAGCATTTT.

This rearrangement joins TRBV6-2 or TRBV6-3 to TRBJ2-1; no definite D call. The V and J ends lost 4 bases and 1 base respectively, with 17 bases between them. Looked up from germline, CDR1 is MNHEY and CDR2 is SVGEGT. The CDR3 length is 17 residues. CDR3 nucleotide sequence: TGTGCCAGCAGTTCCCACCGGACGGTCGTGTCCTACAATGAGCAGTTCTTC. This sequence encodes CASSSHRTVVSYNEQFF.

In its sample, this clonotype was seen many times. CDR3 coding DNA: TGTGCCAGCAGTGAAGCGGGGGGAACTGAAGCTTTCTTT. Translating gives CASSEAGGTEAFF. V and J are TRBV2 and TRBJ1-1, with a weak D call TRBD1 (5 bases). The CDR3 is 13 amino acids. In germline, CDR1 is SNHLY, CDR2 FYNNEI. V was trimmed by 0 bases and J by 5 bases, leaving 7 bases between them.